This TCR beta chain was captured in a study of early T cells in non-severe SARS-CoV-2 infection. In the study overall: Chains were unpaired, as sequencing was done on bulk RNA from unsorted whole blood.

V trimming: 4 bases; J trimming: 9 bases; junction bases outside the gene matches: 9. The CDR3 spans 15 residues. Germline CDR1 is LGHNA and CDR2 is YNFKEQ. Study-level findings and limits: VDJdb matching skewed toward anti-spike CD8 responses, missing private and CD4 specificities.

This clonotype was counted at least ten times. The antigen remains undetermined. In the library, individual cDNA molecules carried attached unique molecular identifiers. TCRdb reanalysed the 5' RACE reads using MiXCR and keeps one entry per CDR3 protein. The sample lists 30,000 or so distinct CDR3 sequences, under 6.5% occurring once. The chain combines TRBV4-2 with TRBJ1-6; 7 nucleotides match TRBD1. This TCR was sampled from an adult who was a healthcare worker with PCR-confirmed SARS-CoV-2 infection or an uninfected control (not recorded which). The sequencing input was whole blood. The CDR3 sequence is CASSPTTGDSSPLHF. CDR3 DNA sequence: TGTGCCAGCAGCCCAACAACAGGGGACTCTTCACCCCTCCACTTT.